What follows is one T cell receptor (beta chain) and its context. Its specificity is unknown. This sample is drawn from a study of human T cells and chemical hapten exposure. Study outcomes and limitations: Among expanded TCRs, significantly more large CDR3 similarity clusters formed than among controls.

Looked up from germline, CDR1 is MNHEY and CDR2 is SVGAGI. Trimming cost V 6 bases and J 7 bases; bases outside gene matches: 11. This CDR3 region has 15 residues. Time point noted: patch test 3, about 24 weeks after DPC sensitization. Treatment noted: therapeutic diphenylcyclopropenone sensitization with weekly scalp DPC. Total RNA came from unfractionated whole blood. TCRdb re-derived calls from the RACE reads in MiXCR, one entry per CDR3 protein. The data contain 190,000 or so distinct CDR3 sequences, 24% of them singletons. The specimen was whole blood, collected in connection with sensitization to the hapten diphenylcyclopropenone (DPC). This sequence originates from a woman in her 40s with alopecia areata. Some clones in this sample may be carry-over from other donors' samples. The V call is TRBV6-5, the J call TRBJ1-4; 7 bases fit TRBD1. The CDR3 DNA follows: TGTGCCAGCAGGCCAAGACAGGGTGGTGGTGAAAAACTGTTTTTT. Amino acids: CASRPRQGGGEKLFF.